Each of the 23 T cell receptor beta chains below was sequenced from the same sample in a study of OX40 agonist ivuxolimab in advanced cancers. The assay was immunoSEQ multiplex PCR, and TCRdb's table has in-frame clones only and misses some. The sample records 130,000 or so clones, about nine tenths being singletons. The sample was CD4+ or CD8+ T cells sorted from blood, taken in a trial of the OX40 agonist ivuxolimab. Every receptor here comes from an adult with an advanced solid tumor such as melanoma, head and neck, liver or kidney cancer.

The chain carries TRBV7-2 and TRBJ2-7; TRBD1 agrees at 7 bases. With V trimmed by 3 bases and J by 3 bases, 11 bases remained unmatched. The CDR3 runs to 16 residues. The germline V gene has CDR1 SGHTA and CDR2 FQGNSA. The CDR3 DNA sequence: TGTGCCAGCAGCTTTGACCTACAGGGGAGTTACTACGAGCAGTACTTC. Amino acid sequence: CASSFDLQGSYYEQYF.

The chain has TRBV5-1 and TRBJ1-4, with D possibly TRBD1 on 5 matching bases. This CDR3 has 15 amino acids. Germline loops: CDR1 SGHRS, CDR2 YFSETQ. V gave up 9 bases and J gave up 0 bases, with 15 bases separating them. CDR3: CATSRDGATNEKLFF. For the CDR3, the DNA is TGCGCCACATCCCGGGACGGAGCAACTAATGAAAAACTGTTTTTT.

The chain joins TRBV7-8 to TRBJ2-7, with D perhaps matching TRBD1 (6 bases). The CDR3 is 14 amino acids. V was cut by 2 bases and J by 6 bases, with 14 bases left in between. CDR1 is SGHVS and CDR2 is FQNEAQ in the germline V gene. The CDR3 region is CASSLLPRGREQYF. The CDR3 nucleotides are TGTGCCAGCAGCTTACTGCCCAGGGGCCGCGAGCAGTACTTC.

In this sample, this clone turned up once. The chain links TRBV7-8 to TRBJ2-1; 12 bases agree with TRBD2. The CDR3 has 15 amino acids. The V segment lost 6 bases and the J segment 2 bases; nucleotides outside the gene matches: 2. Germline lookup yields CDR1 SGHVS and CDR2 FQNEAQ. The CDR3 reads CASRWTSGTYNEQFF. CDR3 sequence (DNA): TGTGCCAGCAGATGGACTAGCGGGACCTACAATGAGCAGTTCTTC.

The CDR3: CASSAGLGSYEQYF. The DNA for the CDR3 is TGCGCCAGCAGCGCGGGGCTTGGCTCCTACGAGCAGTACTTC. The chain recombines TRBV4-3 with TRBJ2-7; D may be TRBD2 (6 bases). Germline V CDR1 and CDR2: LGHNA, YSLEER. This CDR3 comprises 14 residues. Trimming took off 5 bases at V and 0 bases at J, with 11 bases between the two ends.

The V gene is TRBV5-1, the J gene TRBJ1-1, with 7 bases lining up with TRBD1. Germline CDR1 and CDR2: SGHRS and YFSETQ. V lost 0 bases to trimming and J lost 4 bases; unmatched junction nucleotides: 6. This CDR3 spans 15 amino acids. CDR3 sequence (DNA): TGCGCCAGCAGCTTGGAAGTAGGGGGCCGCACTGAAGCTTTCTTT. This encodes CASSLEVGGRTEAFF.

V gene TRBV18 combines with J gene TRBJ2-3, with a possible D match to TRBD1 (5 bases). The ends were cut back, 4 bases at V and 3 bases at J, with 17 bases in the middle. The germline CDR1 and CDR2 sequences are KGHSH and LQKENI. The CDR3 is 16 amino acids. The CDR3 here is CASSQPRQGLTDTQYF. As DNA, the CDR3 is TGTGCCAGCTCACAACCACGGCAGGGATTGACAGATACGCAGTATTTT.

This chain connects TRBV2 to TRBJ2-2; TRBD1 matches at 8 bases. The CDR3 is made up of 15 amino acids. Germline CDR1 reads SNHLY; CDR2 reads FYNNEI. Losses at the gene ends were 4 bases for V and 5 bases for J; bases not matched to a gene: 6. In DNA, the CDR3 is TGTGCCAGCAGTGTATCCAGGGGGCATACCGGGGAGCTGTTTTTT. Translation: CASSVSRGHTGELFF.

The chain employs TRBV9 and TRBJ2-5; D gene ambiguous. V was trimmed by 0 bases and J by 5 bases, leaving 11 bases between them. Germline V CDR1 and CDR2: SGDLS, YYNGEE. The CDR3 is 14 amino acids. CDR3 in DNA: TGTGCCAGCAGCGTAGTGCCAGCGAGGGAGACCCAGTACTTC. Protein product: CASSVVPARETQYF. Supplemented by reference TRBV9 and TRBJ2-5, the full variable domain reads DSGVTQTPKHLITATGQRVTLRCSPRSGDLSVYWYQQSLDQGLQFLIQYYNGEERAKGNILERFSAQQFPDLHSELNLSSLELGDSALYFCASSVVPARETQYFGPGTRLLVL.

This chain connects TRBV2 to TRBJ1-3; no definite D call. CDR1 is SNHLY and CDR2 is FYNNEI in the germline V gene. CDR3 length: 13 residues. Trimming removed 0 bases at V and 4 bases at J, with 4 bases between. Here the CDR3 reads CASSEAQGNTIYF. The CDR3 DNA sequence: TGTGCCAGCAGTGAAGCGCAAGGAAACACCATATATTTT.

CDR3: CASTAEMNTEAFF. CDR3 nucleotides: TGTGCCAGCACGGCCGAGATGAACACTGAAGCTTTCTTT. V usage is TRBV6-5 and J usage is TRBJ1-1; D is undetermined. The germline V gene has CDR1 MNHEY and CDR2 SVGAGI. V was cut by 7 bases and J by 0 bases, with 9 bases left in between. CDR3 length equals 13 residues.

This clone was recorded once. V usage is TRBV10-3 and J usage is TRBJ2-2; 8 nucleotides line up with TRBD1. With 6 bases clipped from V and 1 base from J, the junction kept 16 bases outside the gene matches. Germline V gene lookup returns CDR1 ENHRY and CDR2 SYGVKD. CDR3 length: 19 amino acids. The DNA of the CDR3 is TGTGCCATCAGGTTGGCCGGTCCAGGGGGCGAACTGAACACCGGGGAGCTGTTTTTT. This translates into CAIRLAGPGGELNTGELFF.

This rearrangement joins TRBV6-6 to TRBJ2-7, with a weak D call TRBD2 (5 bases). Trimming shortened V by 0 bases and J by 3 bases, and 12 bases separated the two germline ends. The germline gives CDR1 MNHNY, CDR2 SVGAGI (reference sequence). The CDR3 contains 15 residues. The CDR3 region is CASSYSNSGGYEQYF. The CDR3 DNA is TGTGCCAGCAGTTACTCGAACTCAGGAGGCTACGAGCAGTACTTC.

This clone appeared once. This sequence joins TRBV5-1 and TRBJ2-5; 7 bases match TRBD1. V was pared by 2 bases and J by 5 bases, with 6 bases of the junction left unmatched. The CDR3 sequence is 14 residues long. Per germline, CDR1 SGHRS and CDR2 YFSETQ. The DNA for the CDR3 is TGCGCCAGCAGCTTAGGGGGCCCCGGCGAGACCCAGTACTTC. Protein sequence: CASSLGGPGETQYF. The whole variable domain, filled in from reference TRBV5-1 and TRBJ2-5, reads KAGVTQTPRYLIKTRGQQVTLSCSPISGHRSVSWYQQTPGQGLQFLFEYFSETQRNKGNFPGRFSGRQFSNSRSEMNVSTLELGDSALYLCASSLGGPGETQYFGPGTRLLVL.

This sequence joins TRBV5-1 and TRBJ2-1; 7 nucleotides match TRBD1. Germline assignment: CDR1 SGHRS and CDR2 YFSETQ. The CDR3 contains 13 residues. V lost 0 bases, J lost 6 bases, and 0 bases stayed unmatched. The CDR3 region has the DNA TGCGCCAGCAGCTTGGGGACAGGCAATGAGCAGTTCTTC. As protein: CASSLGTGNEQFF.

The chain links TRBV25-1 to TRBJ2-2, with D maybe TRBD2 (6 bases). CDR1 is MGHDK, CDR2 SYGVNS, per germline. CDR3 length: 16 residues. With 4 bases removed from V and 5 bases from J, the gap between germline ends came to 17 bases. CDR3 sequence: CASSGTGGARTGELFF. The CDR3, as DNA: TGTGCCAGCAGTGGGACTGGAGGGGCGCGGACCGGGGAGCTGTTTTTT.

This clone was counted only a few times. This chain uses TRBV28 with TRBJ1-5, with D uncertain. The germline CDR1 and CDR2 sequences are MDHEN and SYDVKM. The V gene lost 5 bases and the J gene lost 4 bases, with 15 bases spanning the gap. There are 15 residues in the CDR3. The CDR3 loop reads CASSRAPGLNQPQHF. The CDR3 DNA sequence: TGTGCCAGCAGTCGGGCTCCCGGACTTAATCAGCCCCAGCATTTT.

The chain joins TRBV5-1 to TRBJ2-2; TRBD2 might be the D (6 bases). Looked up from germline, CDR1 is SGHRS and CDR2 is YFSETQ. Between the trimmed V and J ends, which lost 2 bases and 3 bases, there was a span of 17 bases. This CDR3 contains 17 residues. The chain's CDR3 is CASSLDSGTAYTGELFF. In DNA, the CDR3 is TGCGCCAGCAGCTTAGACTCCGGGACTGCCTACACCGGGGAGCTGTTTTTT.

The chain has TRBV5-1 and TRBJ2-7, with D perhaps matching TRBD1 or TRBD2 (6 bases each). Trimming removed 4 bases at V and 3 bases at J, with 20 bases between. Germline values: CDR1 SGHRS, CDR2 YFSETQ. The CDR3 totals 16 residues. CDR3 DNA sequence: TGCGCCAGCAGCCTCGCGGGTGGGGGGCTCAGCTACGAGCAGTACTTC. It codes for CASSLAGGGLSYEQYF.

The chain joins TRBV9 to TRBJ1-1; 8 nucleotides align to TRBD1. The trim removed 3 bases at V and 1 base at J, leaving 8 bases unmatched. This CDR3 is 16 amino acids long. Germline loops: CDR1 SGDLS, CDR2 YYNGEE. The CDR3 DNA is TGTGCCAGCAGCGCCAACCCCGGGACAGGGAACACTGAAGCTTTCTTT. Translation gives CASSANPGTGNTEAFF. Supplemented by reference TRBV9 and TRBJ1-1, the full variable domain reads DSGVTQTPKHLITATGQRVTLRCSPRSGDLSVYWYQQSLDQGLQFLIQYYNGEERAKGNILERFSAQQFPDLHSELNLSSLELGDSALYFCASSANPGTGNTEAFFGQGTRLTVV.

The J gene is TRBJ2-7, the V gene TRBV4-2, with a weak D call TRBD2 (6 bases). V lost 4 bases to trimming and J lost 2 bases, with 12 bases between them. This CDR3 spans 14 amino acids. The V gene's germline CDR1 is LGHNA and CDR2 YNFKEQ. DNA of the CDR3: TGTGCCAGCAGCCGGCGGGACCCGGCCTACGAGCAGTACTTC. Protein: CASSRRDPAYEQYF.

The chain uses TRBV6-5 and TRBJ2-7; 7 bases map to TRBD2. CDR1 and CDR2 (germline): MNHEY, SVGAGI. Trimming cost V 2 bases and J 4 bases; bases outside gene matches: 8. The CDR3 totals 15 residues. CDR3 DNA: TGTGCCAGCAGTTACGCGGCTAGCGGAGAGTACGAGCAGTACTTC. This encodes CASSYAASGEYEQYF.

The sample holds a few counts of this clone. The J gene is TRBJ2-1, the V gene TRBV9; weak D call: TRBD1 (5 bases). V shed 3 bases and J shed 7 bases, with 11 bases lying between them. The CDR3 has 13 amino acids. CDR1 and CDR2 from the germline V gene are SGDLS and YYNGEE. The CDR3, as DNA: TGTGCCAGCAGCGCCACTCAGGGTAATGAGCAGTTCTTC. Translated, it gives CASSATQGNEQFF.